The rows below give T cell receptor beta chains drawn from one sample of a study of PD-1 blockade in classical Hodgkin lymphoma. Sequencing was performed with immunoSEQ multiplex PCR; in TCRdb, only in-frame clones are kept and a portion is missing. The sample lists approximately 21,000 clones, roughly 72% occurring once. Sequenced material: peripheral blood mononuclear cells (PBMCs), taken at baseline. The source of these receptors is a human donor with classical Hodgkin lymphoma. Both conserved end residues are part of each CDR3. A D gene is named only where the DNA matches it firmly. Clone size is not always given. Where it is, it says once, few, many or a class for expanded clones.

D gene | clone size | J gene | V gene | CDR3 DNA | CDR3 protein
TRBD1 | NA | TRBJ1-1 | TRBV28 | TGTGCCAGCGCACAGGGGGGGGTGCGCACTGAAGCTTTCTTT | CASAQGGVRTEAFF
NA | NA | TRBJ1-2 | TRBV6-5 | TGTGCCAGCAGTTACCTAGACAGGCCCTCCGGCTACACCTTC | CASSYLDRPSGYTF
TRBD2 | NA | TRBJ2-7 | TRBV6-5 | TGTGCCAGCAGGCGGGGGGGGCCCGGCGAGCAGTACTTC | CASRRGGPGEQYF
NA | NA | TRBJ1-3 | TRBV2 | TGTGCCAGCAGTGAAGGAGGGGCTGGAAACACCATATATTTT | CASSEGGAGNTIYF
NA | once | TRBJ1-1 | TRBV11-2 | TGTGCCAGCAGCGGATGGGGGGGCGACACTGAAGCTTTCTTT | CASSGWGGDTEAFF
NA | NA | TRBJ1-5 | TRBV4-3 | TGCGCCAGCAGCCAAGATCGGGGCAGACAATCTAGCAATCAGCCCCAGCATTTT | CASSQDRGRQSSNQPQHF
NA | NA | TRBJ2-7 | TRBV10-1 | TGCGCCAGCAGCCAGACGGCCTTAGACGAGCAGTACTTC | CASSQTALDEQYF
TRBD2 | NA | TRBJ2-1 | TRBV4-2 | TGTGCCAGCAGCCCCGCCGGGACTAGCGACTATGAGCAGTTCTTC | CASSPAGTSDYEQFF
TRBD1 | NA | TRBJ2-2 | TRBV6-5 | TGTGCCAGCAGTTACTCGAAAGGGGGCAAAACCGGGGAGCTGTTTTTT | CASSYSKGGKTGELFF
NA | NA | TRBJ2-3 | TRBV6-5 | TGTGCCAGCAGTTACTCCCTCCTCGCAGATACGCAGTATTTT | CASSYSLLADTQYF
NA | NA | TRBJ2-2 | TRBV27 | TGTGCCAGCAGTCCACGGACTCGAACGAACACCGGGGAGCTGTTTTTT | CASSPRTRTNTGELFF
NA | NA | TRBJ1-2 | TRBV19 | TGTGCCAGTAGTATCGAACAGTATGGCTACACCTTC | CASSIEQYGYTF
NA | once | TRBJ2-7 | TRBV5-1 | TGCGCCAGCAGGGGCTCCTACGAGCAGTACTTC | CASRGSYEQYF
TRBD2 | NA | TRBJ2-2 | TRBV4-3 | TGCGCCAGCAGCCAAGAAGGCGGGAGGGCCACCGGGGAGCTGTTTTTT | CASSQEGGRATGELFF
TRBD1 | NA | TRBJ1-5 | TRBV9 | TGTGCCAGCAGCGTAGATACAGGACAGGCCCGCAATCAGCCCCAGCATTTT | CASSVDTGQARNQPQHF
TRBD2 | medium-sized | TRBJ2-1 | TRBV7-3 | TGTGCCAGCAGCAACCTAGCGGAGGGGGAGCAGTTCTTC | CASSNLAEGEQFF
TRBD1 | NA | TRBJ2-5 | TRBV28 | TGTGCCAGCAGTTCTCTAGGGGGCGTTCGGGAGACCCAGTACTTC | CASSSLGGVRETQYF
TRBD2 | NA | TRBJ2-7 | TRBV5-4 | TGTGCCAGCAGCTCCCCCTTGGGCGGGGGATACGAGCAGTACTTC | CASSSPLGGGYEQYF
TRBD2 | NA | TRBJ2-5 | TRBV30 | TGTGTAGGTCCTAGCGGGTCCCAAGAGACCCAGTACTTC | CVGPSGSQETQYF
TRBD1 | NA | TRBJ2-7 | TRBV5-8 | TGTGCCAGCGGATACCGGGACAGGGGGCAGGGGCAGTACTTC | CASGYRDRGQGQYF
TRBD2 | few | TRBJ2-3 | TRBV4-1 | TGCGCCAGCAGCCAAGTCAGTCGCGGGGGTAGGACAGATACGCAGTATTTT | CASSQVSRGGRTDTQYF
NA | NA | TRBJ1-3 | TRBV6-1 | TGTGCCAGCGCGGTTTCGGGAAACACCATATATTTT | CASAVSGNTIYF
NA | NA | TRBJ2-7 | TRBV7-9 | TGTGCCAGCAGCTTAGGTAGGGGGTGGGACGAGCAGTACTTC | CASSLGRGWDEQYF
NA | few | TRBJ1-1 | TRBV19 | TGTGCCAGCGGGCGGGACGGAGGCCTACACACTGAAGCTTTCTTT | CASGRDGGLHTEAFF
NA | NA | TRBJ2-5 | TRBV5-6 | TGTGCCAGCAGCTTACGGACGGAGACCCAGTACTTC | CASSLRTETQYF
NA | few | TRBJ2-6 | TRBV28 | TGTGCCAGCAGTTTTGCTACTGGACGGAGCTCTGGGGCCAACGTCCTGACTTTC | CASSFATGRSSGANVLTF
NA | NA | TRBJ1-2 | TRBV6-1 | TGTGCCAGCCTCGGCTATGGCTACACCTTC | CASLGYGYTF
TRBD1 | few | TRBJ1-1 | TRBV29-1 | TGCAGCGGAACTATTGGACAGGGGAACACTGAAGCTTTCTTT | CSGTIGQGNTEAFF
NA | NA | TRBJ1-4 | TRBV19 | TGTGCCAAAACGGCCTTATACAGGGTGACCGAAAAACTGTTTTTT | CAKTALYRVTEKLFF
TRBD2 | NA | TRBJ2-2 | TRBV28 | TGTGCCAGCAGTTTATGGCGTCTAGCGGGAGGGCCCGGGGAGCTGTTTTTT | CASSLWRLAGGPGELFF
NA | NA | TRBJ2-7 | TRBV4-1 | TGCGCCAGCAGCCAGGCGGGGCGTCTCTCCTACGAGCAGTACTTC | CASSQAGRLSYEQYF
NA | NA | TRBJ1-2 | TRBV4-2 | TGTGCCAGCAGCGAAGACAGAAACTATGGCTACACCTTC | CASSEDRNYGYTF
TRBD1 | NA | TRBJ2-4 | TRBV7-9 | TGTGCCAGCAGCGACCTCAAAGGGGGCGGTTTGAACATTCAGTACTTC | CASSDLKGGGLNIQYF
NA | NA | TRBJ2-7 | TRBV19 | TGTGCCAGTAGGGGATACTACGAGCAGTACTTC | CASRGYYEQYF
TRBD2 | NA | TRBJ2-2 | TRBV19 | TGTGCCAGTAGTATTGAGCGGGGCACCGGGGAGCTGTTTTTT | CASSIERGTGELFF
TRBD1 | NA | TRBJ1-4 | TRBV5-6 | TGTGCCAGCAGCTTGGACGGGACAGGCTTGGGTGAAAAACTGTTTTTT | CASSLDGTGLGEKLFF
TRBD1 | NA | TRBJ1-4 | TRBV29-1 | TGCAGCGTTCCGGGACAGGGGAATGAAAAACTGTTTTTT | CSVPGQGNEKLFF
TRBD2 | once | TRBJ2-7 | TRBV30 | TGTGCCTGTAGGGCGGGGGTCGGGTCCTACGAGCAGTACTTC | CACRAGVGSYEQYF
NA | NA | TRBJ1-2 | TRBV20-1 | TGCAGTGCTAGAGGGGGGAGTGGCTACACCTTC | CSARGGSGYTF
TRBD1 | NA | TRBJ2-7 | TRBV5-1 | TGCGCCAGCAGCAAGGACAGGGTCTACGAGCAGTACTTC | CASSKDRVYEQYF
TRBD1 | NA | TRBJ2-7 | TRBV28 | TGTGCCAGCAGTTCGACAGGGTTCCGTTACGAGCAGTACTTC | CASSSTGFRYEQYF
TRBD2 | NA | TRBJ2-7 | TRBV28 | TGTGCCAGCAGTCTCCTCGGGCTAGCGGGAGCTCCCGAGCAGTACTTC | CASSLLGLAGAPEQYF
NA | NA | TRBJ2-3 | TRBV9 | TGTGCCAGCAGCCCGGGGTCCCGCACAGATACGCAGTATTTT | CASSPGSRTDTQYF
NA | NA | TRBJ2-3 | TRBV7-9 | TGTGCCAGCAGCGGAGACGGACTACTCACAGATACGCAGTATTTT | CASSGDGLLTDTQYF
NA | NA | TRBJ1-3 | TRBV7-7 | TGTGCCAGCAGACGTAAAGCGCCCCTCGGCGCTGGAAACACCATATATTTT | CASRRKAPLGAGNTIYF
NA | NA | TRBJ2-7 | TRBV27 | TGTGCCAGCAGTTTATCAAACCGGGGAAACGAGCAGTACTTC | CASSLSNRGNEQYF
TRBD2 | NA | TRBJ2-1 | TRBV7-9 | TGTGCCAGCAGCTCGCCCCGAACGGGAGGAACCTACAATGAGCAGTTCTTC | CASSSPRTGGTYNEQFF
TRBD2 | medium-sized | TRBJ2-1 | TRBV29-1 | TGCAGCGCAGAGGGGCGGGAGGGTCACACTCTCTCCTACAATGAGCAGTTCTTC | CSAEGREGHTLSYNEQFF
NA | NA | TRBJ2-2 | TRBV5-8 | TGTGCCAGCAGCTTTGTTGTGACCGGGGAGCTGTTTTTT | CASSFVVTGELFF
NA | few | TRBJ2-7 | TRBV28 | TGTGCCAGCAGTTCCAATAATTACGAGCAGTACTTC | CASSSNNYEQYF